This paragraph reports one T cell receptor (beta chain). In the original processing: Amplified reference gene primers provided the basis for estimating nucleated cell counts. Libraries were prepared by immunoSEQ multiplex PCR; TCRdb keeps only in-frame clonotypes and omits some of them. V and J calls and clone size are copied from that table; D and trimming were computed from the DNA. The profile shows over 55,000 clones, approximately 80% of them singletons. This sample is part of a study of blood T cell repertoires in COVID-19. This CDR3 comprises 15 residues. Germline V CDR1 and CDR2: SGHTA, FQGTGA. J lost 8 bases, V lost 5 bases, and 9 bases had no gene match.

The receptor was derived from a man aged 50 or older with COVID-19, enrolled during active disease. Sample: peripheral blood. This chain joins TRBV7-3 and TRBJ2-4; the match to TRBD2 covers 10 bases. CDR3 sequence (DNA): TGTGCCAGCAGCCCAGTAGCGGGAGGAGTAGACATTCAGTACTTC. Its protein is CASSPVAGGVDIQYF.